This T cell receptor beta chain came from a study of shared clonotypes between healthy human individuals. As for the study in general: Each donor's CD4 naive and CD4 memory cells filled three plates apiece, CD8 naive two, and CD8 memory one.

Sequenced by immunoSEQ multiplex PCR; TCRdb stores in-frame clones only, minus some. The table lists about 1.1 million clones, about four fifths of them singletons. Per germline, CDR1 SGHNT and CDR2 YYREEE (reference sequence). There are 14 residues in the CDR3. Trimming pared 4 bases from V and 6 bases from J, leaving 13 bases between. The rearrangement joins TRBV5-4 to TRBJ2-2; D gene uncertain. Sequenced input: memory CD4+ T cells from PBMCs. The subset denotes: CD45RA-negative fraction. The receptor was isolated from a young man in good health. Some clones in this sample may be carry-over from other donors' samples. CDR3 coding DNA: TGTGCCAGCAGCCCCCCATCGGCCCCCGGGGAGCTGTTTTTT. It is translated as CASSPPSAPGELFF. Drawing the rest from reference TRBV5-4 and TRBJ2-2, the complete variable domain is ETGVTQSPTHLIKTRGQQVTLRCSSQSGHNTVSWYQQALGQGPQFIFQYYREEENGRGNFPPRFSGLQFPNYSSELNVNALELDDSALYLCASSPPSAPGELFFGEGSRLTVL.